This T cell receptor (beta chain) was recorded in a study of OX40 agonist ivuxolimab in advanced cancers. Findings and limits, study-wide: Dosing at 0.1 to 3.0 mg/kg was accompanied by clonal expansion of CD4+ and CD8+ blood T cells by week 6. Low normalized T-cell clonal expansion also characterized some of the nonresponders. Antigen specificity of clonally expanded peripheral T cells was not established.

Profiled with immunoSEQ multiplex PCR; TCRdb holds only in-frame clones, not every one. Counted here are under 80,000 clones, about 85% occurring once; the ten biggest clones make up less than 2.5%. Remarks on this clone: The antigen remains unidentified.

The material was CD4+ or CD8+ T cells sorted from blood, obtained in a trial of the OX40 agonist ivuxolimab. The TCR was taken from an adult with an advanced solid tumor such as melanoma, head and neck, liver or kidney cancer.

The CDR3 coding sequence is TGTGCCAGCAGTGAAGTTGTTTGGGGCGGCACTGAAGCTTTCTTT. Translation: CASSEVVWGGTEAFF. The V and J genes are TRBV6-1 and TRBJ1-1; tentatively, D is TRBD1 (5 bases). Germline CDR1 and CDR2: MNHNS and SASEGT. The CDR3 consists of 15 residues. Trimming took 1 base from V and 4 from J, leaving 13 bases between them.